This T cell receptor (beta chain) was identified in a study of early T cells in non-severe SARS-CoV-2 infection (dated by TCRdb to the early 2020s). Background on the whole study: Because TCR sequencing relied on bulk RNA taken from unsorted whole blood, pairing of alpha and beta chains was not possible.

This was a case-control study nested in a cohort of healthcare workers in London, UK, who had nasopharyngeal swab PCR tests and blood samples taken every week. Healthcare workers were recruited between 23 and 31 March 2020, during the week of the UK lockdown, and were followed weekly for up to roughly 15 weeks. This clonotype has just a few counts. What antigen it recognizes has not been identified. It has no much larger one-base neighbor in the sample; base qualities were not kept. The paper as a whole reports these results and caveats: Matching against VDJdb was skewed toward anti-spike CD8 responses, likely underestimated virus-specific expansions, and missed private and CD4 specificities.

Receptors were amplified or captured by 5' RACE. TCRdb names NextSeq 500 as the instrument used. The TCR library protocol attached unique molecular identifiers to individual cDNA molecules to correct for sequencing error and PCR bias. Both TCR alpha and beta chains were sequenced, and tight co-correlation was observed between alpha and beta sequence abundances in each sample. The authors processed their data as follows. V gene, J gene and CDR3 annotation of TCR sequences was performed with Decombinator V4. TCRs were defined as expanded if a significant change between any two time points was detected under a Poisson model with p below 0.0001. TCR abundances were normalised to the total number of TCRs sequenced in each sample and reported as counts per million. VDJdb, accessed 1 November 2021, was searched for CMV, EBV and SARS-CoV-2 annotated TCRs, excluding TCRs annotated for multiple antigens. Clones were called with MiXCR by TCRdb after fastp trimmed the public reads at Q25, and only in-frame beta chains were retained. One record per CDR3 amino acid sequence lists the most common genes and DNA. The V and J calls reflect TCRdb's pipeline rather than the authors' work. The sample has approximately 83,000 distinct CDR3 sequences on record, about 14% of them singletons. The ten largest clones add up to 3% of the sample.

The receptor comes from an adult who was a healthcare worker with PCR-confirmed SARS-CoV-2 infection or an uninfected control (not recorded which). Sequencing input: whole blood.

The bases read TGCGCCAGCAGCTCCCATGCTTTCGGCTACACCTTC. It translates as CASSSHAFGYTF. The chain joins TRBV5-1 to TRBJ1-2; the D gene remains uncertain. From the germline V gene, CDR1 is SGHRS and CDR2 is YFSETQ. V is reduced by 3 bases and J by 8 bases, leaving a spacing of 11 bases between them. The CDR3 numbers 12 residues from cysteine through phenylalanine. The DNA shown is the 36-base CDR3, in frame from base 1.